This T cell receptor beta chain was identified in a study of identical twins. Findings and caveats of the study: Modeled out-of-frame TCR alpha sharing in monozygotic twins fell below observed levels.

In regard to this clonotype: Its antigen is not identified.

TCRdb processed the 5' RACE reads anew with MiXCR; each CDR3 protein has one entry. Of hundreds of thousands of distinct CDR3 sequences listed, 24% are singletons. With 2 bases removed from V and 2 bases from J, the gap between germline ends came to 10 bases. Germline CDR1 is DFQATT and CDR2 is SNEGSKA (reference sequence). The CDR3 is 13 amino acids. A further study also used this sample, focusing on T cells expressing NK-cell markers. From that second work: Of CD8+ T cells, 1.0-7.0% belonged to dominant NKG2C+ clonotypes in five to seven donors.

The source is a woman in her late teens or twenties in good health. Sequenced input: CD4+ T cells sorted from blood. The rearrangement links TRBV20-1 to TRBJ2-7; D gene unclear. The CDR3 here is CSARLPGTYEQYF. The CDR3 coding sequence is TGCAGTGCTAGACTCCCCGGAACCTACGAGCAGTACTTC.